This TCR beta chain stems from a study of beta chain features in type 1 diabetes. Findings and caveats of the study: For patients and controls alike, PCR might favor shorter templates to the same degree. Naive, central memory and Treg TCRB repertoires appeared more alike in patients than in healthy donors.

This clone came up a few times. Its cognate antigen is unknown. Purity exceeded 95% in all sorted populations. Expressed TCRB transcripts got sequenced, as all isolated RNA was reverse transcribed. Sequencing used immunoSEQ multiplex PCR; TCRdb keeps in-frame clones, though not all of them. The sample contains 300,000 to 450,000 clones, around an eighth of which appear only once. This receptor was identified in a man between 18 and 35 years old in good health. Sequenced input: naive CD4+ T cells from blood.

CDR3 sequence reads: CASSSMGRVSQQYF. The CDR3 DNA reads as TGTGCCAGCAGCTCTATGGGCAGGGTTTCTCAGCAGTACTTC. V is TRBV7-2 and J is TRBJ2-7, with D tentatively TRBD1 (5 bases). Germline CDR1 is SGHTA and CDR2 is FQGNSA. Trimming removed 4 bases from V and 8 bases from J, with 18 bases in between. The CDR3 covers 14 residues.